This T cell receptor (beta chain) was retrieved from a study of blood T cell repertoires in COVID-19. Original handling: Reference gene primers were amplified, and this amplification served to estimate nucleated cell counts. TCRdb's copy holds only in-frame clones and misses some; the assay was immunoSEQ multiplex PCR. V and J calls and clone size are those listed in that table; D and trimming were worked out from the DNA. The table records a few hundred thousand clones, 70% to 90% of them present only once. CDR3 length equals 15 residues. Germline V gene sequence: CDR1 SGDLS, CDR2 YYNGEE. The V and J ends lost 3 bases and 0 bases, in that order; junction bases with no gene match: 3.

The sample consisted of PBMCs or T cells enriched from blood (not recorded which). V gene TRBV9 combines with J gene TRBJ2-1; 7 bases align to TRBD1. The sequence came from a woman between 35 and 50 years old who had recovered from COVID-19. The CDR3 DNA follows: TGTGCCAGCAGCGGGGACAGTAGCTCCTACAATGAGCAGTTCTTC. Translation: CASSGDSSSYNEQFF.